Listed below are T cell receptor beta chains from one sample, sequenced in a study of cytomegalovirus exposure and HLA in healthy donors. Profiling relied on immunoSEQ multiplex PCR, and the TCRdb table lists in-frame clones only, not all of them. The profile shows some 160,000 clones, more than 75% of them singletons. Input material: PBMCs. The receptors come from a man aged 18 to 35 in good health and CMV-seronegative. Both conserved end residues are part of each CDR3. The D gene is left open where the match is weak. Clone size is stated in some rows and not others, as once, few, many or a class when expanded.

clone_size,d_call,v_call,cdr3_length,j_call,cdr3_nt,cdr3_aa
NA,NA,TRBV7-2,17,TRBJ2-5,TGTGCCAGCAGCTCTCTGGTGGGTTTCGGGAACCAAGAGACCCAGTACTTC,CASSSLVGFGNQETQYF
NA,TRBD2,TRBV27,14,TRBJ2-7,TGTGCCAGCCGCCTAGCGGGTACCTCCTACGAGCAGTACTTC,CASRLAGTSYEQYF
NA,NA,TRBV5-1,14,TRBJ1-1,TGCGCCAGCAGCTTGGCCGGGGGTTGGACTGAAGCTTTCTTT,CASSLAGGWTEAFF
once,TRBD1,TRBV25-1,15,TRBJ1-1,TGTGCCAGCAGTGGCTCCAGTGGGACAGGGGGTGAAGCTTTCTTT,CASSGSSGTGGEAFF
NA,TRBD2,TRBV27,20,TRBJ2-5,TGTGCCAGCCTCTACTCCGGGGGGGCGGGCCTCGTCCATTATCAAGAGACCCAGTACTTC,CASLYSGGAGLVHYQETQYF
NA,NA,TRBV5-1,14,TRBJ2-5,TGCGCCAGCAGCTTGGATGGGGCGGAGGAGACCCAGTACTTC,CASSLDGAEETQYF
NA,TRBD1,TRBV10-2,15,TRBJ1-3,TGCGCCAGCAGTGAGACAGGGGGCTCTGGAAACACCATATATTTT,CASSETGGSGNTIYF
NA,NA,TRBV5-6,16,TRBJ1-5,TGTGCCAGCAGCTTGGCGTTGGACAGCTACAATCAGCCCCAGCATTTT,CASSLALDSYNQPQHF
NA,NA,TRBV6-6,14,TRBJ1-5,TGTGCCAGCAGTATTTACAGTTCCAATCAGCCCCAGCATTTT,CASSIYSSNQPQHF
once,TRBD1,TRBV6-5,15,TRBJ2-1,TGTGCCAGCAGTTACTCTGGACAGGGAAACAATGAGCAGTTCTTC,CASSYSGQGNNEQFF
NA,NA,TRBV13,15,TRBJ2-7,TGTGCCAGCAGCCCCGGTAGCGAAAGCTCCTACGAGCAGTACTTC,CASSPGSESSYEQYF
NA,TRBD1,TRBV10-3,15,TRBJ2-1,TGTGCCATCAGTGGGGGACAGGACTCCTACAATGAGCAGTTCTTC,CAISGGQDSYNEQFF
NA,TRBD1,TRBV11-2,15,TRBJ2-7,TGTGCCAGCAGCTTAGAGCCGGGACAGGCGTACGAGCAGTACTTC,CASSLEPGQAYEQYF